Given below is one T cell receptor (beta chain) in context. What it recognizes is unknown. These data come from a study of monozygotic twins with inflammatory bowel disease. Study-wide findings and caveats: IBD patients carried less diverse TCRbeta repertoires (inverse Simpson) than healthy co-twins. Relative clonotype sharing with others was diminished in IBD patients versus healthy twins, particularly with disease activity.

A total RNA quantity of 3500 ng went into each TCR library. UMIs containing a 6-nucleotide sample barcode were added via template switching. After re-calling the 5' RACE reads, TCRdb lists one entry per CDR3 protein, DNA absent. This sample's table reports 300,000 to 450,000 distinct CDR3 sequences. This TCR came from a human donor with ulcerative colitis or Crohn's disease, or a healthy co-twin of an affected twin (not recorded which). The sequencing sample was made of blood.

The CDR3 sequence is CSASETSVQYF. The chain is built from TRBV20-1 and TRBJ2-7. The CDR3 loop spans 11 amino acids. The germline CDR1 and CDR2 sequences are DFQATT and SNEGSKA (reference sequence).